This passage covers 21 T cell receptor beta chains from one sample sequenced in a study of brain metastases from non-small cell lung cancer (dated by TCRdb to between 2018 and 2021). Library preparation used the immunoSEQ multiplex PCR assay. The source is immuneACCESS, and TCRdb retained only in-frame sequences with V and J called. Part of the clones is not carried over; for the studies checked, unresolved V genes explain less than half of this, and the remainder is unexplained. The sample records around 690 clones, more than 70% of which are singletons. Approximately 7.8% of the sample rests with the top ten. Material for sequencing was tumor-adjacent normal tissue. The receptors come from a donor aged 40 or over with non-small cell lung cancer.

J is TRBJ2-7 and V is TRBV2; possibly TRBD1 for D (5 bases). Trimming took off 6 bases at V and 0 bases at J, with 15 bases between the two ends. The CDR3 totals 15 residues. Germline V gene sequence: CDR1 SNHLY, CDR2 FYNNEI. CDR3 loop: CASSAPSRGSYEQYF. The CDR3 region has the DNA TGTGCCAGCAGCGCCCCGAGTAGGGGCTCCTACGAGCAGTACTTC.

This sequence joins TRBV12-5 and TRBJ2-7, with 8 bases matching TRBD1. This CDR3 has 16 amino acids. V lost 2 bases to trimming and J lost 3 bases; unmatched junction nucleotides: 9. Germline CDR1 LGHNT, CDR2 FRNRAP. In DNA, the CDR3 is TGTGCTAGTGGTTTGCCGTTGGACAGGGAAGACTACGAGCAGTACTTC. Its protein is CASGLPLDREDYEQYF.

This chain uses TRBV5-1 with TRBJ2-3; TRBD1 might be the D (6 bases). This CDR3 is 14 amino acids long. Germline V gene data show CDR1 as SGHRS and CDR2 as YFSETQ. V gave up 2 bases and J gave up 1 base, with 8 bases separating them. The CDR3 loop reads CASSLGGRTDTQYF. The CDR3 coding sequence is TGCGCCAGCAGCTTAGGGGGTCGCACAGATACGCAGTATTTT.

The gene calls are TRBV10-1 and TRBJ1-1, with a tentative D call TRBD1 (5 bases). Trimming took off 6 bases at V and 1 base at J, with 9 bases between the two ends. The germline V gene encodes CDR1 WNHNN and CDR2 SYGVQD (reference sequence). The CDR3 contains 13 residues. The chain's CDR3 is CASRTAKNTEAFF. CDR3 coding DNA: TGCGCCAGCAGGACAGCAAAGAACACTGAAGCTTTCTTT.

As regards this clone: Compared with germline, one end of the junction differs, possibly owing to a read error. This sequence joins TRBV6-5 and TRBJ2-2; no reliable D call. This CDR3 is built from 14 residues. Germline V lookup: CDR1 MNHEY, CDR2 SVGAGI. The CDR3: CASSYGAITGELFF. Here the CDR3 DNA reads TGTGCCAGCAGTTATGGAGCGATCACCGGAGAGCTGTTTTTT.

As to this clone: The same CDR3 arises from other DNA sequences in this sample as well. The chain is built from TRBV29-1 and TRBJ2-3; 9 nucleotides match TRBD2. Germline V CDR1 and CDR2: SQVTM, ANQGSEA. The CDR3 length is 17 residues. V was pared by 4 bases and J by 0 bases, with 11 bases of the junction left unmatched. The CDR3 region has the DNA TGCAGCGTTGGGGGGCGGGGGGGCCTTATAAGCACAGATACGCAGTATTTT. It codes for CSVGGRGGLISTDTQYF.

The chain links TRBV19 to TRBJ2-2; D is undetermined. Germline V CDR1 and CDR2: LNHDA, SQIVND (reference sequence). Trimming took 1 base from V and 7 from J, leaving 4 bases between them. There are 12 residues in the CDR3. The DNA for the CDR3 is TGTGCCAGTAGTATAGCTGGCGGGGAGCTGTTTTTT. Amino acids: CASSIAGGELFF.

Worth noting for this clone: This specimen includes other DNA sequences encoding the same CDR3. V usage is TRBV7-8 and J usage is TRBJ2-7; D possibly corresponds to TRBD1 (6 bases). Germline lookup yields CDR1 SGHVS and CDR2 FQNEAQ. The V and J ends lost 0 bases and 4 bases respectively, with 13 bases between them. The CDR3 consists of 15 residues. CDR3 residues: CASSLAGTLSYEQYF. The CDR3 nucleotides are TGTGCCAGCAGCTTAGCGGGGACACTATCTTACGAGCAGTACTTC.

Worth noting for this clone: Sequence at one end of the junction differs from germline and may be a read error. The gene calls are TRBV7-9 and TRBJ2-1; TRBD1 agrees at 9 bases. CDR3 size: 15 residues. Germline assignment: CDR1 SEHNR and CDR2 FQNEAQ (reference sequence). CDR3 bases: TGTACCAGCAGCCAGGGACAGGGAGCTGACAATGAGCAGTTCTTC. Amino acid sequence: CTSSQGQGADNEQFF.

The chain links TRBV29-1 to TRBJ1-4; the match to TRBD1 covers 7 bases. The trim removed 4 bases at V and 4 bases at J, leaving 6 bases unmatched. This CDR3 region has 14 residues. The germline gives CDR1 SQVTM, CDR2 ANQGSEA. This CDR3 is CSVAPTGINEKLFF. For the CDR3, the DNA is TGCAGCGTTGCGCCGACAGGGATTAATGAAAAACTGTTTTTT. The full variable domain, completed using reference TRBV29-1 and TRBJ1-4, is SAVISQKPSRDICQRGTSLTIQCQVDSQVTMMFWYRQQPGQSLTLIATANQGSEATYESGFVIDKFPISRPNLTFSTLTVSNMSPEDSSIYLCSVAPTGINEKLFFGSGTQLSVL.

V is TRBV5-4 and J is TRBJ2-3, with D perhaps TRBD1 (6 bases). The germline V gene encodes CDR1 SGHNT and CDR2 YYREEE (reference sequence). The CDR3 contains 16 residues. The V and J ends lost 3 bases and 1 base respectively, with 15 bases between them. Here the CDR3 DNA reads TGTGCCAGCAGCTCCGTCACAGGGATGGGCACAGATACGCAGTATTTT. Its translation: CASSSVTGMGTDTQYF.

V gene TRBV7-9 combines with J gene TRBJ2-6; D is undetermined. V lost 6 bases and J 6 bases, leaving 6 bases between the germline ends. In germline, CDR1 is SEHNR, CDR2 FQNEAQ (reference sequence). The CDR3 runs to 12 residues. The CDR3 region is CASSSPANVLTF. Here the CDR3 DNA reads TGTGCCAGCAGTTCCCCGGCCAACGTCCTGACTTTC.

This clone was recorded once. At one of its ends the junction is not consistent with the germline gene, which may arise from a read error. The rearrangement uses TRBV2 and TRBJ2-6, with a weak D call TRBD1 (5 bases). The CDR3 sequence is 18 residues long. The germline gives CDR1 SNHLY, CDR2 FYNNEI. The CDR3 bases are TGTGCCAGCAGTGAAGCAGGCGGAATCCCGGCTGGGGCCAACGTCCTGATTTTC. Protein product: CASSEAGGIPAGANVLIF. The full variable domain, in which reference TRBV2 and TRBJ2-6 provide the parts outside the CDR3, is EPEVTQTPSHQVTQMGQEVILRCVPISNHLYFYWYRQILGQKVEFLVSFYNNEISEKSEIFDDQFSVERPDGSNFTLKIRSTKLEDSAMYFCASSEAGGIPAGANVLIFGAGSRLTVL.

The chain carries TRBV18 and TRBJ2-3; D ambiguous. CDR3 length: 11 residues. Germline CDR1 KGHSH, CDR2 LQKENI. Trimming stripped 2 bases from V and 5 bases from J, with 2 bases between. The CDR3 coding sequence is TGTGCCAGCTCACCAGGAGATACGCAGTATTTT. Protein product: CASSPGDTQYF.

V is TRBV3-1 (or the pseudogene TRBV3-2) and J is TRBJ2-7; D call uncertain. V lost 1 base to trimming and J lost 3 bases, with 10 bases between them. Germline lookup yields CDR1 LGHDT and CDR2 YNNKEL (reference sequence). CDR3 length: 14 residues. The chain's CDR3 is CASSQARTGYEQYF. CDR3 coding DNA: TGTGCCAGCAGCCAAGCAAGGACGGGCTACGAGCAGTACTTC.

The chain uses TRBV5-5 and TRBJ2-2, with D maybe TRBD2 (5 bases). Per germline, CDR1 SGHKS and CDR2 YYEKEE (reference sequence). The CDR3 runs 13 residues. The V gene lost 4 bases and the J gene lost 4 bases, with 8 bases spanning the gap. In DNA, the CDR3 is TGTGCCAGCAGCCGGGGTGTCACCGGGGAGCTGTTTTTT. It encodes CASSRGVTGELFF.

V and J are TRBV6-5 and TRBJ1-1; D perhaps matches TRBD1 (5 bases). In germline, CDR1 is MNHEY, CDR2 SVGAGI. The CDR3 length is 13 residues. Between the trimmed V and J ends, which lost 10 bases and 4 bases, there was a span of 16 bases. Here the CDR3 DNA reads TGTGCCACCGGGGCGGGACCCCTCACTGAAGCTTTCTTT. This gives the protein CATGAGPLTEAFF.

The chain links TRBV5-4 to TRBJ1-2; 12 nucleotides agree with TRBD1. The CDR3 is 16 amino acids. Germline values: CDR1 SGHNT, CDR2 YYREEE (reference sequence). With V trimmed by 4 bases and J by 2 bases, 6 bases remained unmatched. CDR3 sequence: CASSPGQGAQNYGYTF. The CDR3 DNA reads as TGTGCCAGCAGCCCGGGACAGGGGGCGCAGAACTATGGCTACACCTTC.

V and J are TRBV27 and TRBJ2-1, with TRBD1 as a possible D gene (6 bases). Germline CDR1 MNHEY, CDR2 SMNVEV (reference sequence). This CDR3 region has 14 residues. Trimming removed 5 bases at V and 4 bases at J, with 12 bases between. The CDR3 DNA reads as TGTGCCAGCAGTCCCTCGACAGGATACAATGAGCAGTTCTTC. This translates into CASSPSTGYNEQFF.

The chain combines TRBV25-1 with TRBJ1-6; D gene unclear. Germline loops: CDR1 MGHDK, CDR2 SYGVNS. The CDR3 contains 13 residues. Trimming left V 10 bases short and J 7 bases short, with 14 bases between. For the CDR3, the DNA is TGTGCCAACTCCAGGCAGGTCAATTCACCCCTCCACTTT. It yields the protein CANSRQVNSPLHF.

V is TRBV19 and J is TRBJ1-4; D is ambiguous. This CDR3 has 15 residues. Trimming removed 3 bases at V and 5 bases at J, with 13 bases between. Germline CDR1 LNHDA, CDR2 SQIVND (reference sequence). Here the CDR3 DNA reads TGTGCCAGTAGTATTTTAGACGGGTCAAATGAAAAACTGTTTTTT. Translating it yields CASSILDGSNEKLFF.